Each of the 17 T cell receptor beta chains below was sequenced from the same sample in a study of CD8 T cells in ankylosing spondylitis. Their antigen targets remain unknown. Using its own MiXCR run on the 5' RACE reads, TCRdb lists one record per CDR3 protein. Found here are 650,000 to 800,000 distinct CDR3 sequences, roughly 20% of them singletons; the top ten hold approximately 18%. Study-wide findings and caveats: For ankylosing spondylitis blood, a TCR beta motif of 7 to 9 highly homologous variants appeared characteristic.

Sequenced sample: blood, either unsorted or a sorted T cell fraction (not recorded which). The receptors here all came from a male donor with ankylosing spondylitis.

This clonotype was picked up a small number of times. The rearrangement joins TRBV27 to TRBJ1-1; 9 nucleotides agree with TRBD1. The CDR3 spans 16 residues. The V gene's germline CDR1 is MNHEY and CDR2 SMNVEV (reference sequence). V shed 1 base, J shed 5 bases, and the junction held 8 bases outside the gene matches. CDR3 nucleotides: TGTGCCAGCAGTTTATTTCCACAGGGGGCACTTACTGAAGCTTTCTTT. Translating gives CASSLFPQGALTEAFF.

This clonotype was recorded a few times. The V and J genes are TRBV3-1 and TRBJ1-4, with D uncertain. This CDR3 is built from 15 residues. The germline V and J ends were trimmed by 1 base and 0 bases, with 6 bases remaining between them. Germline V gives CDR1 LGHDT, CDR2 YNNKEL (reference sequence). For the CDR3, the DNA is TGTGCCAGCAGCCAAGGCACATCAACTAATGAAAAACTGTTTTTT. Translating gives CASSQGTSTNEKLFF.

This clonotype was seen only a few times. DNA of the CDR3: TGTGCCATCAGTTACAACCGGGAGCTGTTTTTT. It specifies CAISYNRELFF. The chain carries TRBV10-3 and TRBJ2-2, with no clear D. Trimming left V 5 bases short and J 9 bases short, with 7 bases between. CDR3 length: 11 residues. Germline-derived CDR1 and CDR2 are ENHRY and SYGVKD.

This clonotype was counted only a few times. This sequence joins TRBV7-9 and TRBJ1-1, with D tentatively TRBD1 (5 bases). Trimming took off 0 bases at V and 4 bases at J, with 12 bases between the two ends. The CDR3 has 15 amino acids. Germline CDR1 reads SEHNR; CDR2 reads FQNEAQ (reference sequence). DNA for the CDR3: TGTGCCAGCAGCTTAGCCCAGGGTCGCATCACTGAAGCTTTCTTT. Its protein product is CASSLAQGRITEAFF.

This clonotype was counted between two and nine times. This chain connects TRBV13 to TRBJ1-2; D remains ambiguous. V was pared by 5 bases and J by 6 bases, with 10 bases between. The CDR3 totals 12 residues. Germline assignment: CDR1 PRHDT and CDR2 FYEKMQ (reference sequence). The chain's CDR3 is CASSRWTDGYTF. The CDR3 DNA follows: TGTGCCAGCAGCCGATGGACCGATGGCTACACCTTC.

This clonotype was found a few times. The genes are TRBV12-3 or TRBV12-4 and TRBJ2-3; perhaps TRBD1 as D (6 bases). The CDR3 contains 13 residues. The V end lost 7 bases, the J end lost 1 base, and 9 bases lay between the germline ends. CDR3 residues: CASKQGGTDTQYF. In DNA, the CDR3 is TGTGCCAGCAAACAGGGAGGCACAGATACGCAGTATTTT.

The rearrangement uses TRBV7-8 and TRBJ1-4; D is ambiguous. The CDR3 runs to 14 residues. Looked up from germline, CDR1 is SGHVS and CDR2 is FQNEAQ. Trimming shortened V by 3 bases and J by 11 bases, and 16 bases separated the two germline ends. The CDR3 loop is CASSFGQPMEKLFF. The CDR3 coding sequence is TGTGCCAGCAGCTTTGGGCAGCCTATGGAGAAACTGTTTTTT.

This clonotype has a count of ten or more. The CDR3 coding sequence is TGCGCCAGCACCCCGAGGGGGGTGGAGGACACTGAAGCTTTCTTT. Its protein is CASTPRGVEDTEAFF. V is TRBV5-1 and J is TRBJ1-1; possibly TRBD1 for D (6 bases). CDR1 is SGHRS, CDR2 YFSETQ, per germline. This CDR3 comprises 15 residues. The V end was cut by 6 bases, the J end by 3 bases, with 18 bases between. The variable domain in full, completed from reference TRBV5-1 and TRBJ1-1, reads KAGVTQTPRYLIKTRGQQVTLSCSPISGHRSVSWYQQTPGQGLQFLFEYFSETQRNKGNFPGRFSGRQFSNSRSEMNVSTLELGDSALYLCASTPRGVEDTEAFFGQGTRLTVV.

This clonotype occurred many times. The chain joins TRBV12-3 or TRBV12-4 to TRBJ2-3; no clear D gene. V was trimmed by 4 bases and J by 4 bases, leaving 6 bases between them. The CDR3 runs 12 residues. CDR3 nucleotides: TGTGCCAGCAGTTCCCACCCAGATACGCAGTATTTT. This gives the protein CASSSHPDTQYF.

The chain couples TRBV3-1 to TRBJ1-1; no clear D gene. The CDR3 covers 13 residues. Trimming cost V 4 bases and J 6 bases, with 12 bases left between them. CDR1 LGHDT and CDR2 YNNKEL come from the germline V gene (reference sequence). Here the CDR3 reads CASSPTASAEAFF. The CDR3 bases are TGTGCCAGCAGCCCAACAGCGTCGGCTGAAGCTTTCTTT.

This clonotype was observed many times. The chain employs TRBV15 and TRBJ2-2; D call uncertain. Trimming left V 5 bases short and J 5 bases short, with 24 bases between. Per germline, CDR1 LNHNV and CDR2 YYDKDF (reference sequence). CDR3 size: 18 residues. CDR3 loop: CATSLEKRGLEETGELFF. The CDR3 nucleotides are TGTGCCACCAGCTTGGAAAAAAGAGGCCTGGAAGAGACCGGGGAGCTGTTTTTT. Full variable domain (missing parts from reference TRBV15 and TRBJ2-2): DAMVIQNPRYQVTQFGKPVTLSCSQTLNHNVMYWYQQKSSQAPKLLFHYYDKDFNNEADTPDNFQSRRPNTSFCFLDIRSPGLGDTAMYLCATSLEKRGLEETGELFFGEGSRLTVL.

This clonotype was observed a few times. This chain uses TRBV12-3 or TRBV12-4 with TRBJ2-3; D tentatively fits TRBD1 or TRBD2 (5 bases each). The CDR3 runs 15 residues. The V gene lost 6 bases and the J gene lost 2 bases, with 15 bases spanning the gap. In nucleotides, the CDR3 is TGTGCCAGCAGGGATGGGGACCTCCTCACAGATACGCAGTATTTT. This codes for CASRDGDLLTDTQYF.

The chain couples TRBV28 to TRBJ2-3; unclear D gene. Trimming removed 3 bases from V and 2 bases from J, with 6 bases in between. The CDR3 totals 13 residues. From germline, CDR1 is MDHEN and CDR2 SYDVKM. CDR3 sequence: CASSFYLTDTQYF. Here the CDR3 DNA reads TGTGCCAGCAGTTTCTACCTCACAGATACGCAGTATTTT.

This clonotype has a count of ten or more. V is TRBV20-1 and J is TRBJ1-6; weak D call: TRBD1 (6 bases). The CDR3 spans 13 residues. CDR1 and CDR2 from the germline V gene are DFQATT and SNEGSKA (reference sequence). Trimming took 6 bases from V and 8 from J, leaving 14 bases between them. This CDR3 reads CSAVGGRDSPLHF. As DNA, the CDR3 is TGCAGTGCCGTCGGGGGGCGGGATTCACCCCTCCACTTT.

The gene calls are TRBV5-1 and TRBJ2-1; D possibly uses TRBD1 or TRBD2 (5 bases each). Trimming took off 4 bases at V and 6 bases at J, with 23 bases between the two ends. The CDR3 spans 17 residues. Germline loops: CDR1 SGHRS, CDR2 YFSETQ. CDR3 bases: TGCGCCAGCAGCCCCATCCCCCTAGCCCCTAGGGGCAATGAGCAGTTCTTC. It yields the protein CASSPIPLAPRGNEQFF.

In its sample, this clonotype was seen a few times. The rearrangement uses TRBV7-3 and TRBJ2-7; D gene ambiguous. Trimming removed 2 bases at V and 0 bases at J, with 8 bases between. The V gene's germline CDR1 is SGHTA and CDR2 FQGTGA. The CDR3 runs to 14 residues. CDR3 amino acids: CASSLSAYSYEQYF. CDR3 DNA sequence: TGTGCCAGCAGCTTATCCGCGTACTCCTACGAGCAGTACTTC.

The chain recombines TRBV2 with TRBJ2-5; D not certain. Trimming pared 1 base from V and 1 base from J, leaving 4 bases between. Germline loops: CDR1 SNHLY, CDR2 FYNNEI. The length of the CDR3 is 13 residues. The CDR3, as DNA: TGTGCCAGCAGTGAAGTTTTCCAAGAGACCCAGTACTTC. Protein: CASSEVFQETQYF. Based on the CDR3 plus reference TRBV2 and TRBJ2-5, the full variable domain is EPEVTQTPSHQVTQMGQEVILRCVPISNHLYFYWYRQILGQKVEFLVSFYNNEISEKSEIFDDQFSVERPDGSNFTLKIRSTKLEDSAMYFCASSEVFQETQYFGPGTRLLVL.